The clone carrying this T cell receptor (beta chain) was seen only a few times. Its antigen is unknown. This sample was included in a study of T-cell reconstitution after alpha-beta-depleted transplantation in children. Study findings and constraints: By one year post-transplant, T-cell counts and diversity largely arose from T cells that were newly produced.

A TCRbeta library incorporating unique molecular identifiers was prepared. Using its own MiXCR run on the PCR reads, TCRdb lists one record per CDR3 protein. The data contain hundreds of thousands of distinct CDR3 sequences, 20% to 25% of them singletons. The CDR3 extends over 14 amino acids. V was pared by 7 bases and J by 6 bases, with 16 bases between. Per the germline V gene, CDR1 is SGHTA and CDR2 is FQGNSA. The sample consisted of PBMCs, mostly from graft donor cells, taken 360 days after TCRalphabeta/CD19-depleted stem cell transplant. This receptor was identified in a boy under two years old who had a stem cell transplant for acute myeloid leukemia, so the T cells may come from the graft donor. The rearrangement joins TRBV7-2 to TRBJ2-1; D uncertain. The CDR3 DNA is TGTGCCAGCAACCCGACTCTTTCCCTCAATGAGCAGTTCTTC. This sequence encodes CASNPTLSLNEQFF.